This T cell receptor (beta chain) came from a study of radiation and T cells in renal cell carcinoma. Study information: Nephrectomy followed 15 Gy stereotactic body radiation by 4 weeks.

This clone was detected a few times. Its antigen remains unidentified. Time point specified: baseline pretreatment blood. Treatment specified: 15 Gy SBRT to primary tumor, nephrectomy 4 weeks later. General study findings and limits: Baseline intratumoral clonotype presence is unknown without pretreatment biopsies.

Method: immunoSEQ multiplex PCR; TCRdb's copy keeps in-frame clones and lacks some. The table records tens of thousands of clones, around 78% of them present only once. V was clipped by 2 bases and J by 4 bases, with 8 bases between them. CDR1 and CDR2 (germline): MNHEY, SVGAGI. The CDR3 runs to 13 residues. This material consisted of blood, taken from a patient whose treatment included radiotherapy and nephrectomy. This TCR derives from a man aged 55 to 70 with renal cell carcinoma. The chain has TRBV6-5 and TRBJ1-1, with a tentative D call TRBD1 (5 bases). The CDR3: CASSYGRGTEAFF. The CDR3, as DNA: TGTGCCAGCAGTTACGGAAGGGGCACTGAAGCTTTCTTT.